This TCR beta chain was sequenced during a study of blood T cell repertoires in COVID-19. Study in general: Samples representing acute and convalescent COVID-19 were sourced from the United States, Italy and Spain.

The CDR3 has 13 amino acids. Trimming removed 4 bases from V and 3 bases from J, with 10 bases in between. Germline loops: CDR1 WNHNN, CDR2 SYGVQD (reference sequence). In the authors' methods: How many nucleated cells were present was estimated from reference gene primer amplification. TCRdb keeps only in-frame clones here, not all; method: immunoSEQ multiplex PCR. V, J and clone size are taken as reported in that table, and D and trimming were inferred from the DNA itself. The profile shows 90,000 to 130,000 clones, 76% of them singletons. This clonotype was sampled from a woman older than 75 with acute or convalescent COVID-19. The J gene is TRBJ2-7, the V gene TRBV10-1; TRBD2 might be the D (6 bases). The specimen sequenced was peripheral blood. DNA for the CDR3: TGCGCCAGCAGTGGTAGCGGTGGCTACGAGCAGTACTTC. Translation: CASSGSGGYEQYF.